Each of the 22 T cell receptor beta chains below was sequenced from the same sample in a study of radiotherapy plus CTLA-4 blockade in lung cancer. TCRdb keeps only in-frame clones here, not all; method: immunoSEQ multiplex PCR. The table lists about 98,000 clones, about 81% of them singletons. Sequenced material: peripheral blood, taken from a patient treated with radiotherapy plus ipilimumab. Receptor source: a human donor with non-small cell lung cancer who had a partial response to radiotherapy plus ipilimumab.

As to this clone: One end of the junction varies from germline; a read error may be responsible. The chain has TRBV5-1 and TRBJ2-7; 14 nucleotides line up with TRBD2. The CDR3 length is 13 residues. The germline CDR1 and CDR2 sequences are SGHRS and YFSETQ. CDR3 loop: CASSPTSGRDSNF. CDR3 sequence (DNA): TGCGCCAGCAGCCCGACTAGCGGGAGGGATTCCAACTTC.

This chain uses TRBV7-9 with TRBJ1-5; D not resolved. Trimming took 1 base from V and 4 from J, leaving 8 bases between them. CDR3 length: 14 amino acids. The germline V gene has CDR1 SEHNR and CDR2 FQNEAQ (reference sequence). CDR3 sequence reads: CASSLGADNQPQHF. DNA of the CDR3: TGTGCCAGCAGCTTAGGGGCAGATAATCAGCCCCAGCATTTT. The full variable domain, completed using reference TRBV7-9 and TRBJ1-5, is DTGVSQNPRHKITKRGQNVTFRCDPISEHNRLYWYRQTLGQGPEFLTYFQNEAQLEKSRLLSDRFSAERPKGSFSTLEIQRTEQGDSAMYLCASSLGADNQPQHFGDGTRLSIL.

V gene TRBV27 combines with J gene TRBJ2-1, with TRBD2 identical over 11 bases. The CDR3 is 16 amino acids. The junction had 1 base not matched to a gene; V was cut back by 0 bases and J by 3 bases. Germline V CDR1 and CDR2: MNHEY, SMNVEV (reference sequence). This CDR3 reads CASSLSGTSGYNEQFF. The CDR3 nucleotides are TGTGCCAGCAGTTTATCCGGGACTAGCGGCTACAATGAGCAGTTCTTC.

The CDR3 spells CASKWRETDTQYF. In DNA, the CDR3 is TGTGCCAGCAAATGGCGGGAGACAGATACGCAGTATTTT. J is TRBJ2-3 and V is TRBV27; 7 bases are a match to TRBD2. V shed 7 bases, J shed 3 bases, and the junction held 4 bases outside the gene matches. From germline, CDR1 is MNHEY and CDR2 SMNVEV (reference sequence). The CDR3 spans 13 residues.

This sequence joins TRBV19 and TRBJ1-2; 7 bases are a match to TRBD1. The CDR3 covers 12 residues. Germline lookup yields CDR1 LNHDA and CDR2 SQIVND (reference sequence). The trim removed 9 bases at V and 2 bases at J, leaving 3 bases unmatched. CDR3 sequence (DNA): TGTGCCAGCGGACAGGCGAACTATGGCTACACCTTC. Translating gives CASGQANYGYTF.

V gene TRBV28 combines with J gene TRBJ1-3, with 8 bases lining up with TRBD1. V shed 8 bases and J 0 bases; nucleotides not matched to a gene: 12. Germline CDR1 MDHEN, CDR2 SYDVKM. The CDR3 loop spans 17 amino acids. The CDR3 reads CASSLRDRKFSGNTIYF. The CDR3 DNA reads as TGTGCCAGCTCACTCCGGGACAGGAAATTCTCTGGAAACACCATATATTTT.

The rearrangement uses TRBV5-4 and TRBJ2-3; D is possibly TRBD2 (6 bases). The ends were cut back, 6 bases at V and 2 bases at J, with 16 bases in the middle. CDR3 length: 15 residues. CDR1 and CDR2 (germline): SGHNT, YYREEE (reference sequence). CDR3 sequence: CASNPRGGATDTQYF. The CDR3 bases are TGTGCCAGCAACCCTCGGGGCGGGGCCACAGATACGCAGTATTTT.

In its sample, this clone was seen a few times. The same CDR3 also results from other DNA sequences found in this sample. The chain has TRBV9 and TRBJ1-2; 8 bases map to TRBD1. The length of the CDR3 is 13 residues. Germline V gene data show CDR1 as SGDLS and CDR2 as YYNGEE. Germline trimming cut 3 bases from V and 8 bases from J; bases unmatched to any gene: 6. The CDR3 bases are TGTGCCAGCAGCGGCGGACAGGGAGGCGGCTACACCTTC. Its translation: CASSGGQGGGYTF. The full variable domain, its missing parts supplied by reference TRBV9 and TRBJ1-2, is DSGVTQTPKHLITATGQRVTLRCSPRSGDLSVYWYQQSLDQGLQFLIQYYNGEERAKGNILERFSAQQFPDLHSELNLSSLELGDSALYFCASSGGQGGGYTFGSGTRLTVV.

The V call is TRBV5-1, the J call TRBJ1-4; TRBD1 matches at 12 bases. Germline V gene sequence: CDR1 SGHRS, CDR2 YFSETQ. After removal of 3 bases from V and 8 bases from J, the junction contained 5 bases not matched to a gene. The CDR3 length is 15 residues. CDR3 in DNA: TGCGCCAGCAGCTCCGCGGGACAGGGGGCGGAAAAACTGTTTTTT. Residues: CASSSAGQGAEKLFF.

The rearrangement joins TRBV7-9 to TRBJ2-1; a weak D match, TRBD2 (6 bases). Trimming took off 3 bases at V and 6 bases at J, with 15 bases between the two ends. The CDR3 loop spans 15 amino acids. The germline V gene encodes CDR1 SEHNR and CDR2 FQNEAQ (reference sequence). This CDR3 reads CASSFPLVGGNEQFF. The CDR3 region has the DNA TGTGCCAGCAGCTTCCCCCTTGTGGGGGGCAATGAGCAGTTCTTC.

The V gene is TRBV28, the J gene TRBJ1-4; TRBD1 might be the D (5 bases). The CDR3 loop spans 17 amino acids. V was pared by 8 bases and J by 7 bases, with 26 bases between. CDR1 and CDR2 (germline): MDHEN, SYDVKM. This CDR3 is CASSSRQGAVLSEKLFF. The DNA for the CDR3 is TGTGCCAGCTCCTCCCGACAAGGGGCCGTTTTAAGTGAAAAACTGTTTTTT.

This clone was found once. This rearrangement joins TRBV18 to TRBJ2-1; D perhaps matches TRBD1 (5 bases). The CDR3 runs 12 residues. Germline assignment: CDR1 KGHSH and CDR2 LQKENI. With 0 bases removed from V and 9 bases from J, the gap between germline ends came to 6 bases. Written as DNA, the CDR3 is TGTGCCAGCTCACCACCCACAGGTGAGCAGTTCTTC. Its protein product is CASSPPTGEQFF.

This clone was found a few times. The chain is built from TRBV18 and TRBJ2-3; 9 bases fit TRBD2. The CDR3 loop spans 16 amino acids. The germline gives CDR1 KGHSH, CDR2 LQKENI. With V trimmed by 0 bases and J by 1 base, 2 bases remained unmatched. The CDR3 here is CASSPPLAGRTDTQYF. CDR3 bases: TGTGCCAGCTCACCACCGCTAGCGGGGCGCACAGATACGCAGTATTTT. Supplemented by reference TRBV18 and TRBJ2-3, the full variable domain reads NAGVMQNPRHLVRRRGQEARLRCSPMKGHSHVYWYRQLPEEGLKFMVYLQKENIIDESGMPKERFSAEFPKEGPSILRIQQVVRGDSAAYFCASSPPLAGRTDTQYFGPGTRLTVL.

The chain combines TRBV5-4 with TRBJ2-2; TRBD2 aligns across 8 bases. The CDR3 runs 17 residues. Trimming cost V 0 bases and J 1 base; bases outside gene matches: 5. The germline V gene encodes CDR1 SGHNT and CDR2 YYREEE (reference sequence). The CDR3, as DNA: TGTGCCAGCAGCTTGGCCGGGCTAGCGGGGAACACCGGGGAGCTGTTTTTT. The encoded protein is CASSLAGLAGNTGELFF.

The chain is built from TRBV10-2 and TRBJ2-2; D may be TRBD2 (6 bases). The germline gives CDR1 WSHSY, CDR2 SAAADI. The CDR3 contains 15 residues. V gave up 8 bases and J gave up 1 base, with 14 bases separating them. The CDR3 spells CASEELARNTGELFF. The CDR3 DNA reads as TGCGCCAGCGAGGAACTAGCTAGGAACACCGGGGAGCTGTTTTTT.

The genes are TRBV5-1 and TRBJ2-7, with D possibly being TRBD1 (6 bases). Per the germline V gene, CDR1 is SGHRS and CDR2 is YFSETQ. V dropped 4 bases and J dropped 4 bases, with 12 bases sitting between them. This CDR3 region has 13 residues. The CDR3 spells CASSKTQGYEQYF. The CDR3 DNA is TGCGCCAGCAGCAAGACGCAGGGGTACGAGCAGTACTTC.

The CDR3 sequence: CASSEGLRQPYTF. DNA of the CDR3: TGTGCCAGCAGTGAAGGATTACGACAACCCTACACCTTC. The chain uses TRBV6-1 and TRBJ1-2; D is uncertain. V lost 1 base to trimming and J lost 10 bases, with 13 bases between them. CDR1 is MNHNS and CDR2 is SASEGT in the germline V gene. The CDR3 is 13 amino acids.

The rearrangement uses TRBV7-2 and TRBJ2-7; the D gene is possibly TRBD2 (6 bases). The germline gives CDR1 SGHTA, CDR2 FQGNSA. The CDR3 has 17 residues. V was cut by 5 bases and J by 2 bases, with 22 bases left in between. The CDR3 bases are TGTGCCAGCAGCGCGGACTTGGCGGACTATGGCGCCTACGAGCAGTACTTC. Amino acids: CASSADLADYGAYEQYF.

This chain links TRBV11-1 with TRBJ2-5; D perhaps matches TRBD2 (5 bases). The CDR3 totals 13 residues. V lost 2 bases and J lost 5, with 9 bases in between. Germline values: CDR1 SGHAT, CDR2 FQDESV (reference sequence). CDR3 DNA sequence: TGTGCCAGCAGCTTATCTAGCTGGGAGACCCAGTACTTC. It codes for CASSLSSWETQYF. The full variable domain, its missing parts supplied by reference TRBV11-1 and TRBJ2-5, is EAEVAQSPRYKITEKSQAVAFWCDPISGHATLYWYRQILGQGPELLVQFQDESVVDDSQLPKDRFSAERLKGVDSTLKIQPAELGDSAMYLCASSLSSWETQYFGPGTRLLVL.

This clone was seen once. The chain uses TRBV9 and TRBJ2-1; D remains unclear. The CDR3 runs 14 residues. CDR1 SGDLS and CDR2 YYNGEE come from the germline V gene. The V end was cut by 0 bases, the J end by 8 bases, with 12 bases between. CDR3 nucleotides: TGTGCCAGCAGCGTAGAACCACACCCCCATGAGCAGTTCTTC. Translated: CASSVEPHPHEQFF. The complete variable domain, with remaining parts taken from reference TRBV9 and TRBJ2-1, reads DSGVTQTPKHLITATGQRVTLRCSPRSGDLSVYWYQQSLDQGLQFLIQYYNGEERAKGNILERFSAQQFPDLHSELNLSSLELGDSALYFCASSVEPHPHEQFFGPGTRLTVL.

The V and J genes are TRBV2 and TRBJ2-7; D might be TRBD1 (6 bases). Between the trimmed V and J ends, which lost 1 base and 0 bases, there was a span of 10 bases. Germline V gives CDR1 SNHLY, CDR2 FYNNEI. This CDR3 region has 15 residues. CDR3 sequence: CASSEGRGFSYEQYF. The CDR3 region has the DNA TGTGCCAGCAGTGAAGGCAGGGGCTTCTCCTACGAGCAGTACTTC.

J is TRBJ1-2 and V is TRBV18, with D unclear. The V gene lost 0 bases and the J gene lost 3 bases, with 8 bases spanning the gap. The CDR3 is 14 residues long. The germline gives CDR1 KGHSH, CDR2 LQKENI. The CDR3 DNA reads TGTGCCAGCTCACCACCCCAGTCAGACTATGGCTACACCTTC. This encodes CASSPPQSDYGYTF. Drawing the rest from reference TRBV18 and TRBJ1-2, the complete variable domain is NAGVMQNPRHLVRRRGQEARLRCSPMKGHSHVYWYRQLPEEGLKFMVYLQKENIIDESGMPKERFSAEFPKEGPSILRIQQVVRGDSAAYFCASSPPQSDYGYTFGSGTRLTVV.